This TCR beta chain was identified during a study of PD-1 blockade in classical Hodgkin lymphoma. The CDR3 spans 16 residues. Germline V gives CDR1 SGHDT, CDR2 YYEEEE. J lost 0 bases, V lost 4 bases, and 7 bases had no gene match. The study's findings and limits: Newly diagnosed patients were said to have less baseline TCR diversity than healthy donors did. Nivolumab starters within 1 year of ASCT were excluded. Newly diagnosed patients had diversity similar to the baseline diversity of complete responders.

A note on this clone: The antigen is undetermined.

Assay used: immunoSEQ multiplex PCR; TCRdb lists only in-frame clones, some missing. This table has 41,000 or so clones, 55% to 70% appearing once. Time point specified: cycle 4 day 1 (C4D1), after more than five weeks of nivolumab. With no exception, relapse followed autologous stem cell transplantation in all patients, and brentuximab vedotin exposure varied. V is TRBV5-6 and J is TRBJ2-3; 8 bases match TRBD2. Material: peripheral blood mononuclear cells (PBMCs), obtained before the fourth cycle of nivolumab. The sequence derives from a human donor with classical Hodgkin lymphoma. The CDR3 spells CASSLKRGSSTDTQYF. CDR3 nucleotide sequence: TGTGCCAGCAGCCTAAAGCGGGGGAGTAGCACAGATACGCAGTATTTT.